This T cell receptor beta chain was retrieved from a study of shared clonotypes between healthy human individuals. General study results and limits: Estimated richness was generally greater in naive than memory subsets. What rarefaction showed was incomplete sorted-subset sequencing despite large depth.

Authors' methods: Junction-only immunoSEQ sequences carried no quality scores, so filtering differed. TCRdb's copy holds only in-frame clones and misses some; the assay was immunoSEQ multiplex PCR. Clonal size and the V and J genes are those of that table, whereas D and trimming came from the DNA. The sample lists about 2.4 million clones, approximately 93% seen once, with roughly 0.36% in the top ten. The CDR3 loop spans 14 amino acids. V gave up 3 bases and J gave up 6 bases; unmatched junction bases: 6. Germline CDR1 and CDR2: MDHEN and SYDVKM. Each sample came from a Caucasian adult donor living in Nashville, Tennessee. As regards this clone: Its antigen is unknown.

The chain has TRBV28 and TRBJ2-7; 9 positions match TRBD1. The source of this sequence is a man between 18 and 35 years old in good health. Some clones in this sample may be carry-over from other donors' samples. The sample comprised naive CD4+ T cells from PBMCs. Subset described: CD45RA+ positively selected. The CDR3 DNA reads as TGTGCCAGCAGTTTTATTCGGGACAGGGCCGAGCAGTACTTC. Amino acid sequence: CASSFIRDRAEQYF.